The 9 T cell receptor beta chains presented below share a single source sample, sequenced in a study of blood T cells in healthy people across ages. A second roughly 6 to 12 cycle PCR used barcoded and J-beta primers. Using its own MiXCR run on the 5' RACE reads, TCRdb lists one record per CDR3 protein. The sample includes 600,000 to 1,000,000 distinct CDR3 sequences, roughly 60% seen only once; the top ten take around 20%. The sequenced sample was blood. The source is a young man in good health.

The chain employs TRBV6-2 or TRBV6-3 and TRBJ2-7; 11 positions agree with TRBD1. CDR1 is MNHEY, CDR2 SVGEGT, per germline. The V and J ends lost 6 bases and 0 bases, in that order; junction bases with no gene match: 4. The CDR3 length is 15 residues. The CDR3 is CASRNGQGASYEQYF. The CDR3 DNA is TGTGCCAGCAGAAATGGACAGGGGGCCTCCTACGAGCAGTACTTC.

In this sample, this clonotype turned up once. V usage is TRBV28 and J usage is TRBJ2-3, with D hard to call. Trimming stripped 6 bases from V and 7 bases from J, with 14 bases between. Germline V gene lookup returns CDR1 MDHEN and CDR2 SYDVKM. This CDR3 is built from 13 residues. The CDR3: CASSRSTVHTQYF. The DNA for the CDR3 is TGTGCCAGCAGCCGCTCTACTGTGCATACGCAGTATTTT.

J is TRBJ1-1 and V is TRBV7-9, with TRBD1 identical over 7 bases. CDR1 is SEHNR, CDR2 FQNEAQ, per germline (reference sequence). This CDR3 spans 14 amino acids. Unmatched junction bases numbered 8, after V lost 4 bases and J lost 6 bases. The CDR3 DNA reads as TGTGCCAGCAGCTCCACGAGACAGGGCCCTGAAGCTTTCTTT. Protein product: CASSSTRQGPEAFF.

The chain employs TRBV29-1 and TRBJ2-6; D uncertain. Per germline, CDR1 SQVTM and CDR2 ANQGSEA. The CDR3 runs 14 residues. The germline V and J ends were trimmed by 4 bases and 0 bases, with 7 bases remaining between them. CDR3 bases: TGCAGCGTTGGCGGAGCCTCTGGGGCCAACGTCCTGACTTTC. Protein product: CSVGGASGANVLTF.

The CDR3 DNA sequence: TGTGCCAGCAGTGAATCAGCTAGCCCCCAAGAGACCCAGTACTTC. It is translated as CASSESASPQETQYF. V usage is TRBV25-1 and J usage is TRBJ2-5; D possibly corresponds to TRBD2 (5 bases). Germline lookup yields CDR1 MGHDK and CDR2 SYGVNS. Between the trimmed V and J ends, which lost 1 base and 1 base, there was a span of 10 bases. The CDR3 sequence is 15 residues long.

The V gene is TRBV4-2, the J gene TRBJ2-3; perhaps D is TRBD1 or TRBD2 (5 bases each). The V and J ends lost 2 bases and 0 bases respectively, with 12 bases between them. The CDR3 runs 16 residues. The germline V gene encodes CDR1 LGHNA and CDR2 YNFKEQ. The CDR3 is CASSQQGPPSTDTQYF. The DNA for the CDR3 is TGTGCCAGCAGCCAACAGGGACCACCTAGCACAGATACGCAGTATTTT.

The table lists this clonotype with many counts. This chain links TRBV20-1 with TRBJ2-1; 11 positions agree with TRBD2. The CDR3 extends over 14 amino acids. After removal of 4 bases from V and 8 bases from J, the junction contained 7 bases not matched to a gene. Germline V gives CDR1 DFQATT, CDR2 SNEGSKA (reference sequence). CDR3: CSATPSGRPHEQFF. CDR3 sequence (DNA): TGCAGTGCTACCCCTAGCGGGAGGCCCCATGAGCAGTTCTTC.

The chain is built from TRBV28 and TRBJ1-5; D remains unclear. This CDR3 region has 14 residues. CDR1 is MDHEN and CDR2 is SYDVKM in the germline V gene. Deletions cut 7 bases from V and 6 bases from J, with 16 bases between. CDR3: CASTGFYTAQPQHF. The CDR3 nucleotides read TGTGCCAGCACCGGGTTTTATACGGCTCAGCCCCAGCATTTT.

V and J are TRBV6-1 and TRBJ2-5, with D perhaps TRBD1 or TRBD2 (5 bases each). V lost 5 bases to trimming and J lost 2 bases, with 18 bases between them. The germline gives CDR1 MNHNS, CDR2 SASEGT. CDR3 length: 16 residues. CDR3 residues: CASSKLGPLGQETQYF. The CDR3 nucleotides are TGTGCCAGCAGTAAGCTGGGACCCTTGGGGCAAGAGACCCAGTACTTC.